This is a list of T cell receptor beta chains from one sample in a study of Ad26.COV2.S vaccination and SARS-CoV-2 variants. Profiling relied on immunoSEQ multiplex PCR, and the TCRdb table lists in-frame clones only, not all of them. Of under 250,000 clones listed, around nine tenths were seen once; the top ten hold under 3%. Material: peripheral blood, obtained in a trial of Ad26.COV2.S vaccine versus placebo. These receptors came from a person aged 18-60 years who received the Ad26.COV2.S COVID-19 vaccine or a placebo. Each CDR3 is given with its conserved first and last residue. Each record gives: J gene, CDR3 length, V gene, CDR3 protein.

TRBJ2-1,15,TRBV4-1,CASKQEASGDNEQFF
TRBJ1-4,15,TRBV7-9,CASSLDAGSRQKLFF
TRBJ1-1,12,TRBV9,CASSGQGSEAFF
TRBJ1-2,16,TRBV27,CASSQKFRDGDYGYTF
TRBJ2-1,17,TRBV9,CASSIGQGSGSYNEQFF
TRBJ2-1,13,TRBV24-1,CATSSGVYNEQFF
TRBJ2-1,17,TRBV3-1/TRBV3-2,CASSHTRGSGGAREQFF
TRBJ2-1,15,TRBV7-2,CASTLMGLAGDEQFF
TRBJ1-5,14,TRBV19,CASSIRGAGQPQHF
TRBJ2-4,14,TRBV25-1,CASSEPGSKNIQYF
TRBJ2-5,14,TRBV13,CASREGTVQETQYF
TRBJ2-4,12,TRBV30,CAWSVGQRIPYF
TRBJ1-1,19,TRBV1,CTSSHALRRDLRMNTEAFF
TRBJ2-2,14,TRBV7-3,CASSLKDDTGELFF
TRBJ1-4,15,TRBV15,CATSRVTGPNEKLFF
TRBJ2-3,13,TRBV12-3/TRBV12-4,CASSLALTDTQYF
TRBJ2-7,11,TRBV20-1,CSALGSYEQYF
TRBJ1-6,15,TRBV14,CASSQKSSYNSPLHF
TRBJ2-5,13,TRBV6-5,CAIAVGGQETQYF
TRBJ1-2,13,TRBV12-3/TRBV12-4,CASSSREIYGYTF
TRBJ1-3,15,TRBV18,CASSGTGHSGNTIYF
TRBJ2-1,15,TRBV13,CASSSRTGNYNEQFF